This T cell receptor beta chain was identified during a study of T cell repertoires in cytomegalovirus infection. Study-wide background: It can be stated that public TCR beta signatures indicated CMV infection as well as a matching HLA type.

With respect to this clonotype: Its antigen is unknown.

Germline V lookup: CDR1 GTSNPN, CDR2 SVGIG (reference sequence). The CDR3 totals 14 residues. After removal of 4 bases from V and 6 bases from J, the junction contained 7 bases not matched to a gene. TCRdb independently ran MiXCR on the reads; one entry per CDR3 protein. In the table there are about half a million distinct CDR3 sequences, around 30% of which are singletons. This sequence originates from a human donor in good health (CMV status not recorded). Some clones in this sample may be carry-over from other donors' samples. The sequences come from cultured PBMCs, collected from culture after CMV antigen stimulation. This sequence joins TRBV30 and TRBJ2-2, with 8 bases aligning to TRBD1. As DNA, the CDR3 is TGTGCCTGGACCCGGGCAGGGGGCCCCGGGGAGCTGTTTTTT. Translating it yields CAWTRAGGPGELFF.